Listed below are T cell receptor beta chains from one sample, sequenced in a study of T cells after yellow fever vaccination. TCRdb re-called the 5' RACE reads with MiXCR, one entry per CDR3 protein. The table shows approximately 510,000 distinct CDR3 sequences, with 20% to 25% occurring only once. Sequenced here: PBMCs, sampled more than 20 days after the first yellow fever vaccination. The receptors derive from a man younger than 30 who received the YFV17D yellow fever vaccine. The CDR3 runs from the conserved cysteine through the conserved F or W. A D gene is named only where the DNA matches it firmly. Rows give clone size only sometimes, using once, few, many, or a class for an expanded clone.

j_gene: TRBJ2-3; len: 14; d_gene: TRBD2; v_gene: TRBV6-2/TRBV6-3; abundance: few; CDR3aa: CASRKGLAKHTQYF; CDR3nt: TGTGCCAGCAGAAAGGGACTAGCCAAGCATACGCAGTATTTT
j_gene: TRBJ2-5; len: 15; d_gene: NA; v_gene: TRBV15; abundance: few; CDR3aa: CATSRDRGESETQYF; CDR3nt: TGTGCCACCAGCAGAGATCGAGGGGAATCAGAGACCCAGTACTTC
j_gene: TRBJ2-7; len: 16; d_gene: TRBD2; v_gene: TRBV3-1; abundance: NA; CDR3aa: CASSPPVAGGHYKQYF; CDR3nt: TGTGCCAGCAGCCCCCCAGTAGCGGGGGGGCACTACAAGCAGTACTTC
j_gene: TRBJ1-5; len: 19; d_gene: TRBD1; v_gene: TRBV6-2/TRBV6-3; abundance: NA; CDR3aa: CASSLASGTGLVGNQPQHF; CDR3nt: TGTGCCAGCAGTTTGGCCTCCGGGACAGGGCTGGTGGGCAATCAGCCCCAGCATTTT
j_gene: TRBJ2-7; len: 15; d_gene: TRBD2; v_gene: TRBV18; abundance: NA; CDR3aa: CASSPGLADSYEQYF; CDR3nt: TGTGCCAGCTCACCGGGACTAGCGGACTCCTACGAGCAGTACTTC
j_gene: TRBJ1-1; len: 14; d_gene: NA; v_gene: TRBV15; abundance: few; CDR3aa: CATSRDRRNTEAFF; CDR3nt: TGTGCCACCAGCAGAGACAGAAGGAACACTGAAGCTTTCTTT
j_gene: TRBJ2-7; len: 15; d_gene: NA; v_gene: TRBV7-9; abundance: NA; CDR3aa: CASSLGQLSGYEQYF; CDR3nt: TGTGCCAGCAGCTTAGGCCAGCTAAGTGGCTACGAGCAGTACTTC
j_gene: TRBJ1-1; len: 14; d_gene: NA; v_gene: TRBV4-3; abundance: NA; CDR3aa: CASSQDPGDTEAFF; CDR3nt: TGCGCCAGCAGCCAAGACCCGGGAGACACTGAAGCTTTCTTT
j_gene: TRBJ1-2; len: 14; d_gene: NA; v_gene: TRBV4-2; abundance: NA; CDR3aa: CASSQGPPVYGYTF; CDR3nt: TGTGCCAGCAGCCAGGGACCGCCAGTCTATGGCTACACCTTC
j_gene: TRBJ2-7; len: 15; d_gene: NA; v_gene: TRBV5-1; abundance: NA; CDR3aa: CASSTRSGGTYEQYF; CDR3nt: TGCGCCAGCAGCACGCGATCCGGAGGGACCTACGAGCAGTACTTC
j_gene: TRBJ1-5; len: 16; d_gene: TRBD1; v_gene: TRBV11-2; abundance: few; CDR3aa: CASSQGQGARNQPQHF; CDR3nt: TGTGCCAGCAGCCAAGGACAGGGGGCAAGGAATCAGCCCCAGCATTTT
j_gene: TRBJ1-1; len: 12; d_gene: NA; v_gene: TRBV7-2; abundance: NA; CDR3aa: CASSFLSTEAFF; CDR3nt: TGTGCCAGCAGCTTTCTCTCCACTGAAGCTTTCTTT
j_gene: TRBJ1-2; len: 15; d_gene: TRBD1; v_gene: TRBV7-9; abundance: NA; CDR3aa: CASSFGTGGNYGYTF; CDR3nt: TGTGCCAGCAGCTTTGGGACAGGGGGCAACTATGGCTACACCTTC
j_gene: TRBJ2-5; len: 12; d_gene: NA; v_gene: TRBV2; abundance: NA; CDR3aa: CASSEEGETQYF; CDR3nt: TGTGCCAGCAGTGAAGAAGGAGAGACCCAGTACTTC
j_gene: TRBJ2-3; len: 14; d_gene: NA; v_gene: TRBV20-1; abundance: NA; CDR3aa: CSAEHNGDADTQYF; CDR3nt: TGCAGTGCTGAACACAATGGGGATGCAGATACGCAGTATTTT
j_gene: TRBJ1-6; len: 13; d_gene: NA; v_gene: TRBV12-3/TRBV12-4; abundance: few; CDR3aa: CASSFTENSPLHF; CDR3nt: TGTGCCAGCAGTTTCACTGAGAATTCACCCCTCCACTTT
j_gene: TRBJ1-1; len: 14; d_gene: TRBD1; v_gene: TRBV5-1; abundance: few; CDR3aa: CASSAGQGPTEAFF; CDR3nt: TGCGCCAGCAGCGCGGGACAGGGTCCCACTGAAGCTTTCTTT
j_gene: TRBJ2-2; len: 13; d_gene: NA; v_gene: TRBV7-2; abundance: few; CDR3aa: CASSLNVGGELFF; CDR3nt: TGTGCCAGCAGCTTAAATGTAGGCGGGGAGCTGTTTTTT
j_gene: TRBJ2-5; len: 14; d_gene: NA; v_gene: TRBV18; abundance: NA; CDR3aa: CASSPRTQQETQYF; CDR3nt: TGTGCCAGCTCACCGCGGACGCAACAAGAGACCCAGTACTTC
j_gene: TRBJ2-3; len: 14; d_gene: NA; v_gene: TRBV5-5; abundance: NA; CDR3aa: CASIKGQSTDTQYF; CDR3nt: TGTGCCAGCATCAAAGGACAGAGCACAGATACGCAGTATTTT
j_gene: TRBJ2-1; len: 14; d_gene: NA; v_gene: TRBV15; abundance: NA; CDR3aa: CATVPGGHRNEQFF; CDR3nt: TGTGCCACCGTCCCCGGGGGCCACCGAAATGAGCAGTTCTTC
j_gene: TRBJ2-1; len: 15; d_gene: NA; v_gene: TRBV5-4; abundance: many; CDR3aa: CASSPPEGSYNEQFF; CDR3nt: TGTGCCAGCAGCCCGCCCGAGGGTTCCTACAATGAGCAGTTCTTC
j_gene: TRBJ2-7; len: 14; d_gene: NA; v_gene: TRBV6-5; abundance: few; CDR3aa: CASSYSPRNYEQYF; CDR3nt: TGTGCCAGCAGTTACTCGCCTCGGAACTACGAGCAGTACTTC
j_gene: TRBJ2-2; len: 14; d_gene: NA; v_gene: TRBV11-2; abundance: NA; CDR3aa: CASTLTRNTGELFF; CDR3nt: TGTGCCAGCACCCTGACTCGTAACACCGGGGAGCTGTTTTTT
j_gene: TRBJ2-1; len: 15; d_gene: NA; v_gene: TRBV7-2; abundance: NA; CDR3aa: CASSLVYLGGGEQFF; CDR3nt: TGTGCCAGCAGCTTAGTTTATTTGGGGGGTGGTGAGCAGTTCTTC
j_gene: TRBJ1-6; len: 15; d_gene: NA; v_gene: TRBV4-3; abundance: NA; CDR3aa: CASSQVEGDSSPLHF; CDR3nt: TGCGCCAGCAGCCAAGTAGAAGGGGATAGTTCACCCCTCCACTTT
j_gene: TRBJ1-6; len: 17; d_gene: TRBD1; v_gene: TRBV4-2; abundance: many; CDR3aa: CASSQGSFGTGYSPLHF; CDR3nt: TGTGCCAGCAGCCAAGGGTCTTTCGGGACAGGGTACTCACCCCTCCACTTT